Presented here are 4 T cell receptor beta chains from one specimen sequenced in a study of cytomegalovirus exposure and HLA in healthy donors. The study ran its PCR with 60 Vbeta and 13 Jbeta primers. Assay: immunoSEQ multiplex PCR; the TCRdb copy retains only in-frame clones and omits some. The sample lists more than 150,000 clones, almost 85% seen once, with about 0.25% in the top ten. The source material was PBMCs. The receptors were sampled from a boy aged 5 to 17 in good health and CMV-seronegative.

This clone was seen only a few times. The gene calls are TRBV4-3 and TRBJ1-1; 10 bases are a match to TRBD1. There are 17 residues in the CDR3. V was pared by 3 bases and J by 3 bases, with 10 bases of the junction left unmatched. CDR1 LGHNA and CDR2 YSLEER come from the germline V gene. In nucleotides, the CDR3 is TGCGCCAGCAGCCAGCAAGGATTCGGACAGGGGGACACTGAAGCTTTCTTT. Its translation is CASSQQGFGQGDTEAFF.

V and J are TRBV29-1 and TRBJ1-4; D is unresolved. V lost 3 bases and J lost 7, with 12 bases in between. Germline values: CDR1 SQVTM, CDR2 ANQGSEA. The length of the CDR3 is 13 residues. For the CDR3, the DNA is TGCAGCGTTGATGCCAAAGGAGGTGAAAAACTGTTTTTT. This gives the protein CSVDAKGGEKLFF. Using reference TRBV29-1 and TRBJ1-4 for the parts outside the CDR3, the full variable domain is SAVISQKPSRDICQRGTSLTIQCQVDSQVTMMFWYRQQPGQSLTLIATANQGSEATYESGFVIDKFPISRPNLTFSTLTVSNMSPEDSSIYLCSVDAKGGEKLFFGSGTQLSVL.

The CDR3, as DNA: TGTGCCAGCTCACCCCCTCGGGGTTTGATCTACGAGCAGTACTTC. Protein: CASSPPRGLIYEQYF. The chain is built from TRBV18 and TRBJ2-7; tentative D call: TRBD2 (5 bases). Trimming shortened V by 3 bases and J by 3 bases, and 15 bases separated the two germline ends. CDR1 is KGHSH and CDR2 is LQKENI in the germline V gene. This CDR3 is 15 amino acids long.

The rearrangement joins TRBV20-1 to TRBJ2-5; no definite D call. Trimming removed 2 bases at V and 5 bases at J, with 6 bases between. The CDR3 covers 11 residues. Looked up from germline, CDR1 is DFQATT and CDR2 is SNEGSKA (reference sequence). CDR3 DNA sequence: TGCAGTGCTAGAATATTGGAGACCCAGTACTTC. Translation: CSARILETQYF.